The rows below give T cell receptor beta chains drawn from one sample of a study of identical twins. MiXCR, run by TCRdb on the 5' RACE reads, gives a single entry per CDR3 protein. Seen here are 600,000 to 850,000 distinct CDR3 sequences, around a sixth observed once, and the top ten hold under 15%. The same sample was also used in a study of T cells expressing NK-cell markers.

The sequenced sample consisted of PBMCs. The receptors stem from a woman aged 18-29 years in good health. Each CDR3 is given with its conserved first and last residue. A D gene is named only where the DNA matches it firmly. Clone size is shown for a subset of rows, as once, few, many or a class of expanded clone.

v_call	j_call	d_call	clone_size	cdr3_nt	cdr3_aa
TRBV4-3	TRBJ2-3	.	.	TGCGCCAGCAGCCAAGCTGGGGCCAGTTTAACAGATACGCAGTATTTT	CASSQAGASLTDTQYF
TRBV11-2	TRBJ2-7	.	few	TGTGCCAGCAGCTTTGACCCCAGTCGCTACGAGCAGTACTTC	CASSFDPSRYEQYF
TRBV20-1	TRBJ2-3	TRBD2	few	TGCAGTGCTCAAGCGGCAAACGGGGGGGCCACAGATACGCAGTATTTT	CSAQAANGGATDTQYF
TRBV5-1	TRBJ2-7	.	many	TGTGCCAGCAGCTTCCAGGGGTCCTACGAGCAGTACTTC	CASSFQGSYEQYF
TRBV6-2/TRBV6-3	TRBJ2-7	.	.	TGTGCCAGCAGTTACCAGCCAGCTACATACGAGCAGTACTTC	CASSYQPATYEQYF
TRBV6-5	TRBJ2-5	.	few	TGTGCCAGCAGTTACCAGCAGGTCCTTCAAGAGACCCAGTACTTC	CASSYQQVLQETQYF
TRBV5-1	TRBJ2-1	.	few	TGCGCCAGCAGTGGAGGATTCTACAATGAGCAGTTCTTC	CASSGGFYNEQFF
TRBV11-2	TRBJ2-7	.	many	TGTGCCAGCAGCTTAGATATCGACGAGCAGTACTTC	CASSLDIDEQYF
TRBV29-1	TRBJ1-1	.	.	TGCAGCGTCCTCCAGGGTCCGCGTGCTTTCTTT	CSVLQGPRAFF
TRBV6-1	TRBJ2-7	.	.	TGTGCCAGCAGCCAGGTCCCAGGATCCACCTACGAGCAGTACTTC	CASSQVPGSTYEQYF
TRBV12-3/TRBV12-4	TRBJ1-2	.	few	TGTGCCAGCAGTTTAGCGCCGGGGGGTAGTCCCTATGGCTACACCTTC	CASSLAPGGSPYGYTF
TRBV18	TRBJ1-2	TRBD1	.	TGTGCCAGCTCACCACAGGGGGCGAACTATGGCTACACCTTC	CASSPQGANYGYTF
TRBV29-1	TRBJ1-1	TRBD1	few	TGCAGCGTCCACAGGGGTAGAAGCACTGAAGCTTTCTTT	CSVHRGRSTEAFF
TRBV7-6	TRBJ1-6	.	few	TGTGCCAGCAGCCCAGGGAGGGCTACTCTCCACTTT	CASSPGRATLHF
TRBV6-1	TRBJ2-7	TRBD1	few	TGTGCCAGCAGTATCGGGACAGCCTACGAGCAGTACTTC	CASSIGTAYEQYF
TRBV3-1	TRBJ2-2	.	.	TGTGCCAGCAGCCAAGATCGCCGGGAGCTGTTTTTT	CASSQDRRELFF
TRBV7-6	TRBJ2-2	TRBD2	few	TGTGCCAGCACCCCAAAGAGCGGGGGGGCCAGTACCGGGGAGCTGTTTTTT	CASTPKSGGASTGELFF